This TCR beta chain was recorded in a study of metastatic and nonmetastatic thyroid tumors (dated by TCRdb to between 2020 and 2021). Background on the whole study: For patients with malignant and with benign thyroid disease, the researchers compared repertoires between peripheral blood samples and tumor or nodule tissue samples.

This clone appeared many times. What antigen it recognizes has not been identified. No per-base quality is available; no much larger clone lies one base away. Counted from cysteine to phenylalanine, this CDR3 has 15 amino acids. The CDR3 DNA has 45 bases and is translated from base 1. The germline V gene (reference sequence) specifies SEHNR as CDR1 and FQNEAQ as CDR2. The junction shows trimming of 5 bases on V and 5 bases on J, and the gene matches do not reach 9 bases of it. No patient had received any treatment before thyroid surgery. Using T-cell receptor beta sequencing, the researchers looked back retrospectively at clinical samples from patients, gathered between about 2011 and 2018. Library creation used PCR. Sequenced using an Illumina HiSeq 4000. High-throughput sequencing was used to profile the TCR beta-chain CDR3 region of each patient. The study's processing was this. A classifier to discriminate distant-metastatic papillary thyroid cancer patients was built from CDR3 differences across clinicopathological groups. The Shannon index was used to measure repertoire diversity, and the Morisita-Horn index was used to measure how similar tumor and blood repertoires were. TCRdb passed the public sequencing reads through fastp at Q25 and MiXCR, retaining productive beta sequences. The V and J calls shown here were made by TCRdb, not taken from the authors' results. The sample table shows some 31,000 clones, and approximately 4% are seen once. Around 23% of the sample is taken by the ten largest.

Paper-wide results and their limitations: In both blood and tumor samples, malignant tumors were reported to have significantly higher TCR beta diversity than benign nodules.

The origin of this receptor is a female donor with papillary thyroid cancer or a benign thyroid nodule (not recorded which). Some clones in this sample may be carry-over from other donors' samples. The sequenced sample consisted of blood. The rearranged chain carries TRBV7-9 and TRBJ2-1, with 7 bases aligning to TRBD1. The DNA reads TGTGCCAGCAGCCTTACACAGGGGCCCCACAATGAGCAGTTCTTC. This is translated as CASSLTQGPHNEQFF.